The T cell receptor beta chain described here comes from a study of cytomegalovirus exposure and HLA in healthy donors. Whole-study context: The roughly 120 validation repertoires, a later analysis reported, used the same platform as the approximately 650 first-cohort repertoires. Overall study results and limits: Through in vitro validation, three CMV-associated chains were shown to be specific for CMV antigens.

The donors were members of the 120-subject validation cohort (separate from the roughly 700-subject first cohort). Sequencing used immunoSEQ multiplex PCR; TCRdb keeps in-frame clones, though not all of them. The repertoire holds roughly 200,000 clones, with about 81% as singletons. As regards this clone: The antigen is undetermined.

J gave up 5 bases and V 0 bases, and 14 bases lay outside the gene matches. The germline V gene encodes CDR1 MNHNS and CDR2 SASEGT. The CDR3 sequence is 18 residues long. Sequenced material: PBMCs. This TCR was sampled from a woman aged 25 to 39 in good health and CMV-seronegative. V and J are TRBV6-1 and TRBJ2-5, with TRBD2 matching 8 bases. DNA of the CDR3: TGTGCCAGCAGTGAAGCACGTTTTAGCGGGACCTCGGGGGAGACCCAGTACTTC. It encodes CASSEARFSGTSGETQYF.